This TCR beta chain was identified during a study of beta chain features in type 1 diabetes. Study details: Patients did not differ from healthy donors in age, gender or cell yield.

Comment on this clone: Its antigen is not identified.

Expressed TCRB transcripts were sequenced after all isolated RNA was converted to cDNA. Profiled with immunoSEQ multiplex PCR; TCRdb holds only in-frame clones, not every one. Of around 100,000 clones listed, about 26% are singletons. The CDR3 extends over 15 amino acids. The ends lost 6 bases at V and 4 bases at J; junction bases unmatched: 9. Germline-derived CDR1 and CDR2 are MNHNS and SASEGT. Study conclusions and caveats: There was a moderate but significant shortening of TCRB CDR3s in all four CD4+ subsets of Type 1 diabetes patients. Short templates might get an advantage during PCR, and this would be equal in patients and controls.

The chain carries TRBV6-1 and TRBJ2-3; TRBD1 matches 8 bases. The clonotype originates from a woman between 18 and 30 years old with type 1 diabetes. The sequencing sample was made of central memory CD4+ T cells from blood. The CDR3: CASSLRGLLSDTQYF. The CDR3 DNA is TGTGCCAGCAGCCTCAGGGGGCTATTGTCAGATACGCAGTATTTT.